This T cell receptor (beta chain) came from a study of molecular identifiers for immune sequencing clone quantification. Study observations and caveats: Spiked Jurkat TCR RNA originating from one cell could reportedly be identified amid some 950,000 naive cells.

Per germline, CDR1 MNHEY and CDR2 SVGAGI. The CDR3 extends over 11 amino acids. The V and J ends lost 6 bases and 4 bases respectively, with 6 bases between them. This clonotype appeared a few times. Its antigen is unidentified. Methods described previously were used for bulk TCR libraries, and listed TCR primers were applied. TCRdb processed the PCR reads anew with MiXCR; each CDR3 protein has one entry. The sample includes roughly 630,000 distinct CDR3 sequences, over 25% of them seen just once. The material sequenced was naive CD8+ T cells from blood, with Jurkat cell RNA spiked in. Stated subset: FACS-sorted CD8+CD4-CCR7+CD45RA+ naive T cells. The chain has TRBV6-5 and TRBJ1-2; D uncertain. The receptor's source is a human donor in good health. Some libraries in this study had Jurkat cell RNA spiked in. The CDR3 region is CASRNPYGYTF. CDR3 coding DNA: TGTGCCAGCAGGAATCCCTATGGCTACACCTTC.